This T cell receptor (beta chain) was retrieved from a study of beta chain features in type 1 diabetes. The CDR3 length is 13 residues. Germline CDR1 reads SNHLY; CDR2 reads FYNNEI. Trimming left V 4 bases short and J 3 bases short, with 9 bases between. Sorted CD4+ subsets: naive, central memory, regulatory, stem cell-like memory (CD45RO/CCR7/CD25/CD127/CD95/CD27 panel). Of the isolated RNA, all was reverse transcribed, and so the sequenced material was expressed TCRB transcripts. Generated by immunoSEQ multiplex PCR, the TCRdb table keeps only in-frame clones and is missing some. The sample shows 130,000 to 150,000 clones, 10% to 15% of them seen only once. Study-level findings and limits: For Type 1 diabetes patients, all four CD4+ subsets carried TCRB CDR3s that were moderately but significantly shorter. With patients and controls alike, PCR might favor shorter templates to an equal degree.

Of note for this clone: Its antigen is undetermined.

The clonotype originates from a young man with type 1 diabetes. Specimen: central memory CD4+ T cells from blood. This chain connects TRBV2 to TRBJ1-1; perhaps TRBD1 as D (5 bases). This CDR3 reads CASSAQGDTEAFF. DNA of the CDR3: TGTGCCAGCAGTGCGCAGGGAGACACTGAAGCTTTCTTT.